These 7 T cell receptor beta chains came from one sample sequenced in a study of T cell clonality in common variable immunodeficiency. Only in-frame clones appear in the TCRdb table, and some are missing; sequencing was by immunoSEQ multiplex PCR. This sample comprises around 57,000 clones, none seen once only. Specimen: peripheral blood mononuclear cells. The receptors stem from a person between 18 and 75 years old in good health.

Many counts were recorded for this clone. The CDR3 extends 3 residues past the end of the read, so its final part is completed from the germline J gene. The V call is TRBV7-8, the J call TRBJ2-3; D is possibly TRBD1 (5 bases). CDR1 and CDR2 from the germline V gene are SGHVS and FQNEAQ. There are 15 residues in the CDR3. The ends were cut back, 1 base at V and 0 bases at J, with 8 bases in the middle. The CDR3 bases that were read are TGTGCCAGCAGCTTAGGAAGGGGTAGCACAGATACG. Translated, it gives CASSLGRGSTDT. The entire CDR3 protein is CASSLGRGSTDTQYF.

This clone was observed many times. The missing CDR3 end, 3 residues past where the read stops, is filled in from the germline J gene. V usage is TRBV7-3 and J usage is TRBJ2-3, with a weak D call TRBD2 (5 bases). Per germline, CDR1 SGHTA and CDR2 FQGTGA. The V end lost 8 bases, the J end lost 0 bases, and 15 bases lay between the germline ends. The CDR3 is 15 residues long. The sequenced CDR3 bases are TGTGCCAGCCAAGATCGGCCGGGGAGCACAGATACG. Translation: CASQDRPGSTDT. The entire CDR3 sequence reads CASQDRPGSTDTQYF.

The sample holds many counts of this clone. The sequence runs out 3 residues before the end of the CDR3; the remainder is reconstructed from the germline J gene. The chain links TRBV7-8 to TRBJ1-4, with 7 bases fitting TRBD1. Trimming at V came to 2 bases and at J to 5 bases, leaving 11 bases not matched to a gene. This CDR3 has 17 residues. Germline V gene lookup returns CDR1 SGHVS and CDR2 FQNEAQ. CDR3 region: CASSLRADIRGNEKLFF. CDR3 bases read: TGTGCCAGCAGCTTAAGGGCAGATATCAGGGGGAATGAAAAA. Full variable domain (outside the CDR3, taken from reference TRBV7-8 and TRBJ1-4): GAGVSQSPRYKVAKRGQDVALRCDPISGHVSLFWYQQALGQGPEFLTYFQNEAQLDKSGLPSDRFFAERPEGSVSTLKIQRTQQEDSAVYLCASSLRADIRGNEKLFFGSGTQLSVL.

This clone was detected many times. The read terminates 3 residues ahead of where the CDR3 ends, so the germline J gene completes it. The chain is built from TRBV18 and TRBJ2-3, with D maybe TRBD1 (5 bases). V was trimmed by 2 bases and J by 5 bases, leaving 8 bases between them. Germline CDR1 and CDR2: KGHSH and LQKENI. CDR3 length equals 13 residues. CDR3 loop: CASSPGAVDTQYF. The sequenced part of the CDR3 DNA is TGTGCCAGCTCACCAGGGGCAGTAGATACG.

This clone was seen more than once but under ten times. The missing CDR3 end, 3 residues past where the read stops, is filled in from the germline J gene. J is TRBJ2-5 and V is TRBV11-1; D perhaps matches TRBD1 (5 bases). The CDR3 covers 12 residues. CDR1 is SGHAT, CDR2 FQDESV, per germline (reference sequence). Between the trimmed V and J ends, which lost 6 bases and 2 bases, there was a span of 7 bases. The CDR3 loop reads CASSRQQETQYF. The DNA read from the CDR3 is TGTGCCAGCAGTCGACAGCAAGAGACC.

This clone was detected ten times or more. The read ends 3 residues early relative to the CDR3; the germline J gene fills the gap. The chain has TRBV12-3 or TRBV12-4 and TRBJ2-1, with 10 bases that match TRBD1. The V gene end was trimmed by 5 bases and the J gene end by 5 bases; junction bases not matched to a gene: 6. The CDR3 has 15 residues. The CDR3 here is CASSPRQGAHNEQFF. Partial CDR3 DNA: TGTGCCAGCAGTCCGAGACAGGGGGCCCACAATGAG.

The table lists this clone with many counts. Coverage ceases 3 residues before the CDR3 finishes, and the germline J gene fills in the end. This chain connects TRBV5-6 to TRBJ2-7; TRBD1 matches at 9 bases. The CDR3 spans 13 residues. From germline, CDR1 is SGHDT and CDR2 YYEEEE. V was clipped by 4 bases and J by 6 bases; unmatched bases: 5. CDR3 in amino acids: CASSAGTGLEQYF. The sequenced CDR3 bases are TGTGCCAGCAGCGCCGGGACAGGGCTCGAG. Based on the CDR3 plus reference TRBV5-6 and TRBJ2-7, the full variable domain is DAGVTQSPTHLIKTRGQQVTLRCSPKSGHDTVSWYQQALGQGPQFIFQYYEEEERQRGNFPDRFSGHQFPNYSSELNVNALLLGDSALYLCASSAGTGLEQYFGPGTRLTVT.